This T cell receptor beta chain derives from a study of regulatory T cells in long-lasting Graves disease. The time point here: newly diagnosed GD, antithyroid drugs for less than 3 months. Extracted RNA from PBMCs served as the source of the TCR library. Worth noting for this clonotype: A much more abundant neighbour one base away suggests this may be a read error.

Germline values: CDR1 MNHEY, CDR2 SMNVEV (reference sequence). Trimming shortened V by 3 bases and J by 5 bases, and 11 bases separated the two germline ends. CDR3 length equals 14 residues. Building of the TCR beta libraries involved iRepertoire HTBI primers and Arm-PCR of CDR3 regions. TCRdb re-called the multiplex PCR reads through MiXCR, storing one row per CDR3 protein. Here the sample spans approximately 470,000 distinct CDR3 sequences, about 17% being singletons. These same records also appear under a second study, on T cells in Graves' hyperthyroidism and ophthalmopathy. That work adds: Exclusion of patients followed from uncontrolled infection, other autoimmune disease, pregnancy or lactation. Diagnosis rested on symptoms, serum thyroxine and TRAb, thyroid ultrasound, and orbital computed tomography.

Material: peripheral blood mononuclear cells (PBMCs), obtained at new diagnosis, from a patient treated with antithyroid drugs. The source of this sequence is a man aged 35 to 55 with Graves disease. This chain links TRBV27 with TRBJ1-5; D ambiguous. The DNA of the CDR3 is TGTGCCAGCAGTTTCGGCAGGTCCTATCAGCCCCAGCATTTT. Protein: CASSFGRSYQPQHF.